This entry lists 23 T cell receptor beta chains sequenced from one sample in a study of blood T cell repertoires in COVID-19. TCRdb's copy holds only in-frame clones and misses some; the assay was immunoSEQ multiplex PCR. The sample includes roughly 86,000 clones, around 92% of them seen just once. The sample taken for sequencing was peripheral blood. All receptors come from a woman between 50 and 59 years old in a cohort sampled during active COVID-19.

The J gene is TRBJ2-7, the V gene TRBV5-1; D is perhaps TRBD1 (6 bases). Germline CDR1 and CDR2: SGHRS and YFSETQ. This CDR3 has 13 amino acids. The V and J ends lost 4 bases and 2 bases respectively, with 10 bases between them. The CDR3: CASSPGVPYEQYF. The CDR3, as DNA: TGCGCCAGCAGCCCAGGGGTCCCCTACGAGCAGTACTTC. Full variable domain (remainder filled in from reference TRBV5-1 and TRBJ2-7): KAGVTQTPRYLIKTRGQQVTLSCSPISGHRSVSWYQQTPGQGLQFLFEYFSETQRNKGNFPGRFSGRQFSNSRSEMNVSTLELGDSALYLCASSPGVPYEQYFGPGTRLTVT.

V and J are TRBV19 and TRBJ2-3; the D gene is possibly TRBD1 (5 bases). The CDR3 covers 13 residues. The V and J ends lost 6 bases and 4 bases respectively, with 11 bases between them. Germline V gene data show CDR1 as LNHDA and CDR2 as SQIVND (reference sequence). For the CDR3, the DNA is TGTGCCAGTAGCCCAACCAGGGCAGATACGCAGTATTTT. Residues: CASSPTRADTQYF. Drawing the rest from reference TRBV19 and TRBJ2-3, the complete variable domain is DGGITQSPKYLFRKEGQNVTLSCEQNLNHDAMYWYRQDPGQGLRLIYYSQIVNDFQKGDIAEGYSVSREKKESFPLTVTSAQKNPTAFYLCASSPTRADTQYFGPGTRLTVL.

The chain has TRBV11-2 and TRBJ1-1; TRBD1 might be the D (6 bases). CDR1 SGHAT and CDR2 FQNNGV come from the germline V gene. The CDR3 loop spans 15 amino acids. The V and J ends lost 1 base and 7 bases respectively, with 16 bases between them. CDR3 in amino acids: CASSLVLVRGIEAFF. The CDR3 DNA reads TGTGCCAGCAGCTTAGTTTTGGTCAGGGGCATTGAAGCTTTCTTT.

The V call is TRBV6-2 or TRBV6-3, the J call TRBJ2-7, with TRBD2 identical over 8 bases. The ends lost 3 bases at V and 3 bases at J; junction bases unmatched: 4. Germline-derived CDR1 and CDR2 are MNHEY and SVGEGT. The length of the CDR3 is 14 residues. The CDR3 is CASSYLRGDYEQYF. Written as DNA, the CDR3 is TGTGCCAGCAGTTATTTGCGGGGGGACTACGAGCAGTACTTC.

This clone was observed a single time. The chain uses TRBV6-6 and TRBJ2-7; D is perhaps TRBD1 (5 bases). Trimming left V 4 bases short and J 3 bases short, with 7 bases between. The CDR3 extends over 12 amino acids. CDR1 MNHNY and CDR2 SVGAGI come from the germline V gene (reference sequence). This CDR3 reads CASSSQDYEQYF. The CDR3 DNA reads as TGTGCCAGCAGTTCACAGGACTACGAGCAGTACTTC.

This clone came up a few times. J is TRBJ1-5 and V is TRBV6-6; the match to TRBD1 covers 8 bases. CDR1 and CDR2 from the germline V gene are MNHNY and SVGAGI (reference sequence). V shed 5 bases, J shed 9 bases, and the junction held 12 bases outside the gene matches. The CDR3 is 15 residues long. CDR3 loop: CASSRADRGDAPQHF. The CDR3 nucleotides read TGTGCCAGCAGTAGAGCAGACAGGGGCGATGCGCCCCAGCATTTT.

CDR3 amino acids: CASSQDFSGEGTQYF. The CDR3, as DNA: TGTGCCAGCAGCCAAGATTTCAGCGGGGAGGGGACCCAGTACTTC. This rearrangement joins TRBV3-1 (or the pseudogene TRBV3-2) to TRBJ2-5; 7 bases are a match to TRBD2. Germline V CDR1 and CDR2: LGHDT, YNNKEL (reference sequence). The V segment lost 0 bases and the J segment 7 bases; nucleotides outside the gene matches: 8. The length of the CDR3 is 15 residues.

The chain employs TRBV3-1 (or the pseudogene TRBV3-2) and TRBJ2-2, with D possibly being TRBD2 (7 bases). The CDR3 runs to 13 residues. Germline V CDR1 and CDR2: LGHDT, YNNKEL (reference sequence). In DNA, the CDR3 is TGTGCGGCGGGGGCCAGGAACACCGGGGAGCTGTTTTTT. Translation gives CAAGARNTGELFF.

V and J are TRBV24-1 and TRBJ1-6; 10 bases line up with TRBD1. Germline CDR1 reads KGHDR; CDR2 reads SFDVKD. V was pared by 1 base and J by 8 bases, with 4 bases of the junction left unmatched. CDR3 length: 16 amino acids. This chain's CDR3 is CATSDFRQGAYSPLHF. In DNA, the CDR3 is TGTGCCACCAGTGATTTCAGACAGGGGGCTTATTCACCCCTCCACTTT.

The chain joins TRBV3-1 (or the pseudogene TRBV3-2) to TRBJ2-3, with 8 bases that match TRBD1. Losses at the gene ends were 5 bases for V and 6 bases for J; bases not matched to a gene: 10. The CDR3 runs 15 residues. Germline values: CDR1 LGHDT, CDR2 YNNKEL (reference sequence). The CDR3 loop reads CASSKAQGVWDTQYF. In DNA, the CDR3 is TGTGCCAGCAGCAAGGCACAGGGGGTATGGGATACGCAGTATTTT.

The rearrangement links TRBV28 to TRBJ1-2; 12 nucleotides agree with TRBD1. The J segment lost 3 bases and the V segment lost 4 bases, leaving 12 bases of the junction unmatched. The CDR3 is 18 residues long. Germline CDR1 and CDR2: MDHEN and SYDVKM. This CDR3 reads CASSSPWDRGQEDYGYTF. CDR3 nucleotide sequence: TGTGCCAGCAGTTCCCCGTGGGACAGGGGGCAGGAGGACTATGGCTACACCTTC.

The chain is built from TRBV9 and TRBJ1-1; a weak D match, TRBD1 (6 bases). In germline, CDR1 is SGDLS, CDR2 YYNGEE. CDR3 length: 16 residues. Trimming stripped 4 bases from V and 0 bases from J, with 16 bases between. The CDR3 loop is CASSRGGGSMNTEAFF. The CDR3 nucleotides are TGTGCCAGCAGCAGAGGGGGAGGGTCCATGAACACTGAAGCTTTCTTT.

The chain employs TRBV16 and TRBJ1-5; 10 bases agree with TRBD1. With V trimmed by 5 bases and J by 6 bases, 4 bases remained unmatched. This CDR3 spans 14 amino acids. CDR1 and CDR2 from the germline V gene are KGHSY and FQNENV. CDR3 DNA sequence: TGTGCCAGCAGCGACAGGGGGCAGCGTCAGCCCCAGCATTTT. Translation gives CASSDRGQRQPQHF.

V and J are TRBV7-8 and TRBJ1-5; 7 nucleotides agree with TRBD1. This CDR3 region has 15 residues. Germline V gene sequence: CDR1 SGHVS, CDR2 FQNEAQ. V lost 5 bases to trimming and J lost 4 bases; unmatched junction nucleotides: 8. The CDR3 loop reads CASSLGTARNQPQHF. The DNA for the CDR3 is TGTGCCAGCAGCCTAGGGACAGCGAGAAATCAGCCCCAGCATTTT.

The J gene is TRBJ2-1, the V gene TRBV19; no clear D. The CDR3 totals 13 residues. In germline, CDR1 is LNHDA, CDR2 SQIVND (reference sequence). The V end was cut by 7 bases, the J end by 2 bases, with 9 bases between. The CDR3 here is CASTSGPYNEQFF. The CDR3 region has the DNA TGTGCCAGTACCTCTGGCCCCTACAATGAGCAGTTCTTC.

The CDR3 DNA reads TGTGCCAGCAGCTTGGGAGGGATCACCGGGGAGCTGTTTTTT. Its protein product is CASSLGGITGELFF. This rearrangement joins TRBV5-6 to TRBJ2-2; possibly TRBD2 for D (5 bases). CDR1 is SGHDT and CDR2 is YYEEEE in the germline V gene. This CDR3 spans 14 amino acids. Trimming left V 0 bases short and J 4 bases short, with 7 bases between.

The chain uses TRBV19 and TRBJ2-7; 9 bases agree with TRBD1. CDR3 size: 14 residues. J was trimmed by 2 bases and V by 4 bases; bases with no gene match: 3. Germline lookup yields CDR1 LNHDA and CDR2 SQIVND (reference sequence). DNA for the CDR3: TGTGCCAGTAGTAGGACAGGGGTGGCCTACGAGCAGTACTTC. It encodes CASSRTGVAYEQYF.

This sequence joins TRBV2 and TRBJ2-7; D perhaps matches TRBD2 (5 bases). V gave up 3 bases and J gave up 0 bases, with 9 bases separating them. The germline CDR1 and CDR2 sequences are SNHLY and FYNNEI. The CDR3 extends over 14 amino acids. The CDR3 region is CASSESSTSYEQYF. CDR3 sequence (DNA): TGTGCCAGCAGTGAGTCTAGCACCTCCTACGAGCAGTACTTC. Full variable domain (missing parts from reference TRBV2 and TRBJ2-7): EPEVTQTPSHQVTQMGQEVILRCVPISNHLYFYWYRQILGQKVEFLVSFYNNEISEKSEIFDDQFSVERPDGSNFTLKIRSTKLEDSAMYFCASSESSTSYEQYFGPGTRLTVT.

This clone occurred once. The chain combines TRBV3-1 (or the pseudogene TRBV3-2) with TRBJ2-3, with TRBD2 identical over 9 bases. Germline V CDR1 and CDR2: LGHDT, YNNKEL (reference sequence). The V and J ends lost 2 bases and 9 bases, in that order; junction bases with no gene match: 3. This CDR3 is built from 13 residues. The CDR3 DNA reads TGTGCCAGCAGCCAACCGACTAGCGGAACGCAGTATTTT. As protein: CASSQPTSGTQYF.

The chain links TRBV7-9 to TRBJ2-1; TRBD1 agrees at 7 bases. Per the germline V gene, CDR1 is SEHNR and CDR2 is FQNEAQ (reference sequence). This CDR3 region has 16 residues. J was trimmed by 2 bases and V by 1 base; bases with no gene match: 5. The CDR3: CASSLEGGVAYNEQFF. In nucleotides, the CDR3 is TGTGCCAGCAGCTTAGAAGGGGGCGTAGCCTACAATGAGCAGTTCTTC.

The chain carries TRBV7-6 and TRBJ2-7; D may be TRBD1 (6 bases). CDR1 is SGHVS and CDR2 is FNYEAQ in the germline V gene. The CDR3 is 12 residues long. V lost 4 bases, J lost 7 bases, and 11 bases lay in between. The CDR3 coding sequence is TGTGCCAGCAGCTCCACAGGGCGGGAGCAGTACTTC. Protein: CASSSTGREQYF.

This clone was counted a single time. The V gene is TRBV5-1, the J gene TRBJ2-5; 10 nucleotides line up with TRBD1. Germline V lookup: CDR1 SGHRS, CDR2 YFSETQ. V shed 1 base, J shed 5 bases, and the junction held 5 bases outside the gene matches. The CDR3 spans 15 residues. DNA of the CDR3: TGCGCCAGCAGCTTGCTGACAGGGGGCGCTGAGACCCAGTACTTC. It is translated as CASSLLTGGAETQYF.

The V and J genes are TRBV5-5 and TRBJ1-3; maybe TRBD1 (6 bases). Per the germline V gene, CDR1 is SGHKS and CDR2 is YYEKEE (reference sequence). Trimming cost V 6 bases and J 9 bases, with 10 bases left between them. The CDR3 is made up of 11 amino acids. CDR3 amino acids: CASKQGSTIYF. The CDR3 DNA is TGTGCCAGCAAGCAGGGGAGCACCATATATTTT.